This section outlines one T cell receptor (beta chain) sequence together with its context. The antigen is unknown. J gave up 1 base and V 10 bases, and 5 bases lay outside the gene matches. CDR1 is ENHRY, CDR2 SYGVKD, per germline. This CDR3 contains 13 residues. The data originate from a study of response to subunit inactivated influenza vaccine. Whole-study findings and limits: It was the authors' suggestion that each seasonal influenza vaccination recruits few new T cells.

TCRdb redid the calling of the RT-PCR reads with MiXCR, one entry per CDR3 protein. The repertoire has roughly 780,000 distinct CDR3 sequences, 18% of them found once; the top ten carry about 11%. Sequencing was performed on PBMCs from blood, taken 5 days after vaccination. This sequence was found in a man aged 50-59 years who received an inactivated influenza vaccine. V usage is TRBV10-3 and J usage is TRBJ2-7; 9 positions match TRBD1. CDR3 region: CATVGTGSYEQYF. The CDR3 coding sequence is TGTGCCACCGTGGGGACAGGGTCCTACGAGCAGTACTTC.